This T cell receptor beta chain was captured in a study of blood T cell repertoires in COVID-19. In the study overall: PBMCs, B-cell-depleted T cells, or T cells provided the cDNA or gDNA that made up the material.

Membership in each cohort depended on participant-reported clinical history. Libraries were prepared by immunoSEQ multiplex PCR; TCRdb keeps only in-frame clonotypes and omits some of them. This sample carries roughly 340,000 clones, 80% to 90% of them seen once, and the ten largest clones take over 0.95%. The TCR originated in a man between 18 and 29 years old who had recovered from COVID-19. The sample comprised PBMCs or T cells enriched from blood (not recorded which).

For the CDR3, the DNA is TGCGCCAGCAGACAGGAGACTAGCGGATCCTACGAGCAGTACTTC. Protein product: CASRQETSGSYEQYF. This chain connects TRBV4-1 to TRBJ2-7; 9 positions match TRBD2. The germline CDR1 and CDR2 sequences are MGHRA and YSYEKL. V shed 6 bases, J shed 1 base, and the junction held 7 bases outside the gene matches. The CDR3 consists of 15 residues.